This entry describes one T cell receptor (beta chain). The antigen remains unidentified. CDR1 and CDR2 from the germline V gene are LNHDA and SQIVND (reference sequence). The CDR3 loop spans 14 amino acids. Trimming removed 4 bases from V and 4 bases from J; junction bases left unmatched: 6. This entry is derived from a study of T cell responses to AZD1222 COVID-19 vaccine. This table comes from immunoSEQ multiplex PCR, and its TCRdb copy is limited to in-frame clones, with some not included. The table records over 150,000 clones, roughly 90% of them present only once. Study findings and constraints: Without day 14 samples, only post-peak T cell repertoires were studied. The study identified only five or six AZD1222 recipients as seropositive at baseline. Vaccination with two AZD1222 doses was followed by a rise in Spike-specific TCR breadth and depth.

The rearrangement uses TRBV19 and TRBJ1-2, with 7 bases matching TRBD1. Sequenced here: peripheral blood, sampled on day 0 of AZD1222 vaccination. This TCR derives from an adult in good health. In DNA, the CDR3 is TGTGCCAGTAGTACCGAGACAGGGCTCTATGGCTACACCTTC. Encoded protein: CASSTETGLYGYTF.